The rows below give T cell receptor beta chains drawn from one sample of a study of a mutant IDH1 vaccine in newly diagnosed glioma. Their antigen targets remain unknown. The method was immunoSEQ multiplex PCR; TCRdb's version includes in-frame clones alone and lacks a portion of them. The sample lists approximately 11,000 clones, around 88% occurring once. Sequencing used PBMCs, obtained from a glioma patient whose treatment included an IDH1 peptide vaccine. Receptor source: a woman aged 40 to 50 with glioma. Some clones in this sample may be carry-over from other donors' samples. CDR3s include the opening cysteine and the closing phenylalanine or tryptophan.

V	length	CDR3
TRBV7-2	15	CASSLVWSFGNIQYF
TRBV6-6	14	CASSYSTGKETQYF
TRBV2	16	CASSEYQDRGTDTQYF
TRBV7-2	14	CASSPFQGPYEQYF
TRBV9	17	CASSPRLAGRGFNEQFF
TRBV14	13	CASSGTLDTEAFF
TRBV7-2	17	CASSLVGQDSAGNTIYF
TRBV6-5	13	CASSYDSNSPLHF
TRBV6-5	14	CASSYGFEAYGYTF
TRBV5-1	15	CASSRTSGKGHEQYF
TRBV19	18	CASSLTSGTGTLNYGYTF
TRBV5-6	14	CASSLADLNTEAFF
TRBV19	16	CASSITQQTPGNTIYF
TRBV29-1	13	CSVTETGNSPLHF
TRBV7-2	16	CASSPVQAGLYNEQFF
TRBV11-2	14	CASSSNRAGDGYTF
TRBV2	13	CASTGDSLDGYTF
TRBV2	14	CASSEWGRAGELFF
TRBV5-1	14	CASSLRGSDEKLFF
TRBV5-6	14	CASSLRGADYGYTF
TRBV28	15	CASRGGTGPGNTIYF
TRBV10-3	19	CAIGVGLAGAYSSYNEQFF
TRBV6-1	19	CASREQLRTDRRPFTPLHF
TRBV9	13	CASSPGGEYEQYF
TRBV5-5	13	CASSFLQAQEAFF
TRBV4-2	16	CASSQLLGGTPYEQYF
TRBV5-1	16	CASSQTGGRISDTQYF
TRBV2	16	CASSESGRGGQDTQYF
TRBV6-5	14	CASTGGAATDTQYF
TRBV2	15	CASTYTGHNNSPLHF
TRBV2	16	CASRGGQPTNTGELFF
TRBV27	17	CASSTRRGSSSQETQYF
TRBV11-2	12	CASSPSTDTQYF
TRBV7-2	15	CASSLSAGDTYEQYF
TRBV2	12	CASSQGVFGYTF
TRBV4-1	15	CASSSGLANTDTQYF
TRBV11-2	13	CASSLALNEKLFF
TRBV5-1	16	CASSSERLAGQETQYF
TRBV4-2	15	CASSQEQGLNTEAFF
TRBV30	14	CAWSKTGWGNTQYF
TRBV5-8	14	CASSFRTSNEKLFF
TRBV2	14	CASSEAWGPYEQYF
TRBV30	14	CAWSKKGQRITQYF
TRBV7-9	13	CASSLETGYGYTF
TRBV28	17	CASSSQYGVWGNQPQHF
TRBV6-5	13	CASRTDTFYGYTF
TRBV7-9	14	CASSLGRVRDEQYF
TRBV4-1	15	CASSPGPYSNQPQHF
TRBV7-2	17	CASSPPGLAGPTGELFF
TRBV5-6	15	CASSQLAGGQETQYF
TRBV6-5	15	CASSYSNGRSYEQYF
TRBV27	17	CASSSSGLAGVVDEQFF